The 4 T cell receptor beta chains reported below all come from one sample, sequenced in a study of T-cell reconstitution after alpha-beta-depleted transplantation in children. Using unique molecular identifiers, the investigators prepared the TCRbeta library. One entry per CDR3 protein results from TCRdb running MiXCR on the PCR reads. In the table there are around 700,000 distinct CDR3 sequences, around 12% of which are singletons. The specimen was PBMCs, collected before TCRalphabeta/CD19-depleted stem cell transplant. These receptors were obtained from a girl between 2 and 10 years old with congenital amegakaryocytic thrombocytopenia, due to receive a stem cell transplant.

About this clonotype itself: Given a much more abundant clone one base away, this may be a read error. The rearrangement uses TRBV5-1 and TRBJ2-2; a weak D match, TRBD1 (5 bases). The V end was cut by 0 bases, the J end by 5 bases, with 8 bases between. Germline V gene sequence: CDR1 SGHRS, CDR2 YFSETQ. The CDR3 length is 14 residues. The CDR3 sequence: CASSLGTQTGELFF. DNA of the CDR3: TGCGCCAGCAGCTTGGGGACACAGACCGGGGAGCTGTTTTTT.

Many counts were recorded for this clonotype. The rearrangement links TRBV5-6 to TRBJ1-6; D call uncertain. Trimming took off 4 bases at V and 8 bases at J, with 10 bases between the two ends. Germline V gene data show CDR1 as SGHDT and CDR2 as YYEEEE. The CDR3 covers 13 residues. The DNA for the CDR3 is TGTGCCAGCAGCCCGGATCCATATTCACCCCTCCACTTT. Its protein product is CASSPDPYSPLHF. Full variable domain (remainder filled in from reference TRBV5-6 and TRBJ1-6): DAGVTQSPTHLIKTRGQQVTLRCSPKSGHDTVSWYQQALGQGPQFIFQYYEEEERQRGNFPDRFSGHQFPNYSSELNVNALLLGDSALYLCASSPDPYSPLHFGNGTRLTVT.

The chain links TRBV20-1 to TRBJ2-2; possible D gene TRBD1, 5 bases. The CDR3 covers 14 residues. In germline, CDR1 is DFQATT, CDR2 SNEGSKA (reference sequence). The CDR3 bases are TGCGCTCCTTCCGCAGGGCCGGTCACCGGGGAGCTGTTTTTT. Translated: CAPSAGPVTGELFF.

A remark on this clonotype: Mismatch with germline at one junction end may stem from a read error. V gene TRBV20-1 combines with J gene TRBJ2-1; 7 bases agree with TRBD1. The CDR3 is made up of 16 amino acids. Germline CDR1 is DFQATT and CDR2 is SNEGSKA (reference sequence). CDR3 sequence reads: CCADTNRGSSYNEQFF. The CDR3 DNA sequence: TGCTGTGCGGACACGAACAGGGGCAGCTCCTACAATGAGCAGTTCTTC.